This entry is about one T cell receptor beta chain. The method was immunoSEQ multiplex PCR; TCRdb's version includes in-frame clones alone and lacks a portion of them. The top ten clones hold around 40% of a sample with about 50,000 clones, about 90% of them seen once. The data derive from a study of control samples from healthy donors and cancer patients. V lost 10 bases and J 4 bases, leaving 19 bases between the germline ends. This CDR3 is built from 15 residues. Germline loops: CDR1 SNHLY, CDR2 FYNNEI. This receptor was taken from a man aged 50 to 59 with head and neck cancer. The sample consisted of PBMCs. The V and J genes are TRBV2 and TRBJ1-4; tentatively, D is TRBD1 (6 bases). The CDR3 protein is CATRGQTINNEKLFF. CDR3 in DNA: TGTGCCACCAGGGGCCAAACTATCAATAATGAAAAACTGTTTTTT. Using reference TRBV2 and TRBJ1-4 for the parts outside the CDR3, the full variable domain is EPEVTQTPSHQVTQMGQEVILRCVPISNHLYFYWYRQILGQKVEFLVSFYNNEISEKSEIFDDQFSVERPDGSNFTLKIRSTKLEDSAMYFCATRGQTINNEKLFFGSGTQLSVL.